This T cell receptor (beta chain) was recorded in a study of T cells after yellow fever vaccination. TCRdb recomputed calls from the 5' RACE reads with MiXCR, one row per CDR3 protein. The sample contains 500,000 to 650,000 distinct CDR3 sequences, roughly 17% of which appear only once. This CDR3 has 16 amino acids. Looked up from germline, CDR1 is KGHSH and CDR2 is LQKENI. J lost 4 bases, V lost 3 bases, and 7 bases had no gene match. Sequenced material: PBMCs, taken roughly 5 days after the first yellow fever vaccination. This rearrangement joins TRBV18 to TRBJ1-1, with TRBD1 matching 11 bases. The TCR was taken from a man aged 18 to 30 who received the YFV17D yellow fever vaccine. The CDR3 sequence is CASSPTGQGGFTEAFF. CDR3 bases: TGTGCCAGCTCACCGACGGGACAGGGGGGCTTCACTGAAGCTTTCTTT.